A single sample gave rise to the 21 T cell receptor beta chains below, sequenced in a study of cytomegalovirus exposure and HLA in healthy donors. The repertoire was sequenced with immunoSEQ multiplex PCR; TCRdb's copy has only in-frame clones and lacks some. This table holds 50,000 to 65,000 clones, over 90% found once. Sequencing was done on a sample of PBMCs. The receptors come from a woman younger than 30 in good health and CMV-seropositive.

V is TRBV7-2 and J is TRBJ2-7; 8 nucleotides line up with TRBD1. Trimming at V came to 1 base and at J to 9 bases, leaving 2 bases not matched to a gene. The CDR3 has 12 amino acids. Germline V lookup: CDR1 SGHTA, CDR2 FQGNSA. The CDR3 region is CASSLGTGSQYF. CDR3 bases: TGTGCCAGCAGCTTAGGGACAGGGTCGCAGTACTTC. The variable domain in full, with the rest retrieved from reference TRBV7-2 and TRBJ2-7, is GAGVSQSPSNKVTEKGKDVELRCDPISGHTALYWYRQSLGQGLEFLIYFQGNSAPDKSGLPSDRFSAERTGGSVSTLTIQRTQQEDSAVYLCASSLGTGSQYFGPGTRLTVT.

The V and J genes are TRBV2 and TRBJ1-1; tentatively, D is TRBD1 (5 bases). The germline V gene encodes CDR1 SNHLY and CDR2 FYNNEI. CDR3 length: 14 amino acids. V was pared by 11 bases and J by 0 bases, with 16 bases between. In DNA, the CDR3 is TGTGCCCAAACGGGGGAGGGTTTGAACACTGAAGCTTTCTTT. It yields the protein CAQTGEGLNTEAFF. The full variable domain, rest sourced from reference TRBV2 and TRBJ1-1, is EPEVTQTPSHQVTQMGQEVILRCVPISNHLYFYWYRQILGQKVEFLVSFYNNEISEKSEIFDDQFSVERPDGSNFTLKIRSTKLEDSAMYFCAQTGEGLNTEAFFGQGTRLTVV.

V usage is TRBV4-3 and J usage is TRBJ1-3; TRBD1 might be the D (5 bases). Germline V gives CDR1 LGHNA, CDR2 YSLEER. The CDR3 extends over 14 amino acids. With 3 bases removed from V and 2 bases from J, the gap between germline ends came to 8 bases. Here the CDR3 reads CASSQKTAGNTIYF. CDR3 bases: TGCGCCAGCAGCCAGAAGACAGCTGGAAACACCATATATTTT.

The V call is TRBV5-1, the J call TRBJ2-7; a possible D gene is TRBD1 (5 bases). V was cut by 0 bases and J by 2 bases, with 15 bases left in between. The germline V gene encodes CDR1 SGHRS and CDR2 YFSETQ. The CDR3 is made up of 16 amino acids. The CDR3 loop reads CASSLGITGSPYEQYF. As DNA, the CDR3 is TGCGCCAGCAGCTTGGGAATTACAGGATCTCCCTACGAGCAGTACTTC.

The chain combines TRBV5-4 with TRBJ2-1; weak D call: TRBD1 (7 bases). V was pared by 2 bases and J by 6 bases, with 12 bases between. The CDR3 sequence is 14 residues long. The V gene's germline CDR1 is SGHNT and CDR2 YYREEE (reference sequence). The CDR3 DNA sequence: TGTGCCAGCAGCTTATACAGGGGAGGCAATGAGCAGTTCTTC. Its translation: CASSLYRGGNEQFF.

CDR3 region: CASSQDRTGIGYTF. The CDR3 DNA reads as TGCGCCAGCAGCCAAGATCGGACAGGGATTGGCTACACCTTC. The V call is TRBV4-1, the J call TRBJ1-2, with 8 positions matching TRBD1. The CDR3 totals 14 residues. J lost 7 bases, V lost 0 bases, and 4 bases had no gene match. Germline CDR1 reads MGHRA; CDR2 reads YSYEKL.

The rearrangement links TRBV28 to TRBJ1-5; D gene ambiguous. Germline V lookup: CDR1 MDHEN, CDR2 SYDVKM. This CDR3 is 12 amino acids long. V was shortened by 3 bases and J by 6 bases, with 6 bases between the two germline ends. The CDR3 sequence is CASSFGPQPQHF. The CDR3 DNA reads TGTGCCAGCAGTTTTGGGCCTCAGCCCCAGCATTTT.

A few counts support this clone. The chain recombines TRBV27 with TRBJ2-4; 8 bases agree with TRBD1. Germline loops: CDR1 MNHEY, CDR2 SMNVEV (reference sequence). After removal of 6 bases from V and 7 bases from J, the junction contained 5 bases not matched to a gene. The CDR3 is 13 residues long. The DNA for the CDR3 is TGTGCCAGCAGGGACAGGGCCTCGAACATTCAGTACTTC. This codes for CASRDRASNIQYF.

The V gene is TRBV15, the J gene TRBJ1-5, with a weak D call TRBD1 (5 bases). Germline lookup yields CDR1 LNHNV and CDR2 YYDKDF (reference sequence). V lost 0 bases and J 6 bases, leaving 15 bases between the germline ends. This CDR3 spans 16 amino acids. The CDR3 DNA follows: TGTGCCACCAGCAGAGATTCAGGGTGGGAGGGTCAGCCCCAGCATTTT. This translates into CATSRDSGWEGQPQHF.

The CDR3 DNA reads TGTGCCAGTAGGGCCCTAGCGGGAGGGGGCAATGAGCAGTTCTTC. Amino acid sequence: CASRALAGGGNEQFF. V gene TRBV19 combines with J gene TRBJ2-1; 12 bases are a match to TRBD2. Trimming cost V 6 bases and J 6 bases; bases outside gene matches: 6. Germline assignment: CDR1 LNHDA and CDR2 SQIVND (reference sequence). This CDR3 is 15 amino acids long.

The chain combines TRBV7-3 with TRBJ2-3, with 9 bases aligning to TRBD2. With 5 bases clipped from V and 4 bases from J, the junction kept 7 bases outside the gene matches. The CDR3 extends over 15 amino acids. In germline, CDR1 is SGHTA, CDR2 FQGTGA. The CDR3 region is CASSQTSGSADTQYF. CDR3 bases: TGTGCCAGCAGCCAAACTAGCGGGTCCGCAGATACGCAGTATTTT.

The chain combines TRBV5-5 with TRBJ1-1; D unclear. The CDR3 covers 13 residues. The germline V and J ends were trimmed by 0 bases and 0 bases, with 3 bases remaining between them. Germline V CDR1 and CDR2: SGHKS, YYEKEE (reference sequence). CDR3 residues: CASSLVVNTEAFF. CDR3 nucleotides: TGTGCCAGCAGCTTGGTAGTGAACACTGAAGCTTTCTTT.

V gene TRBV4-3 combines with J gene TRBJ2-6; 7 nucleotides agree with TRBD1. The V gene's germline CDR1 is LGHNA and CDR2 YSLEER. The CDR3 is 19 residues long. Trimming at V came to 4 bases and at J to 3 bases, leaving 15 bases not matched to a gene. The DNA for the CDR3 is TGCGCCAGCAGCCTCCGGTCCGGGACAGAGGCCGGTGGGGCCAACGTCCTGACTTTC. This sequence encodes CASSLRSGTEAGGANVLTF.

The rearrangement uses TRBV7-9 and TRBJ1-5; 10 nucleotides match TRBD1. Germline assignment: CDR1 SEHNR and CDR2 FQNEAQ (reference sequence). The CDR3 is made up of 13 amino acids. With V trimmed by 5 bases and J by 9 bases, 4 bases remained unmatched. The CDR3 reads CASSRTGGSPQHF. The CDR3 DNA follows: TGTGCCAGCAGCCGGACAGGGGGTTCGCCCCAGCATTTT. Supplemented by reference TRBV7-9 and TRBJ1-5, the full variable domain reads DTGVSQNPRHKITKRGQNVTFRCDPISEHNRLYWYRQTLGQGPEFLTYFQNEAQLEKSRLLSDRFSAERPKGSFSTLEIQRTEQGDSAMYLCASSRTGGSPQHFGDGTRLSIL.

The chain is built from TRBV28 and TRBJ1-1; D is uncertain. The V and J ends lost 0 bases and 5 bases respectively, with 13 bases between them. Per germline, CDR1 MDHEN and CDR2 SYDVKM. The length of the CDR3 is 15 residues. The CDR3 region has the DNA TGTGCCAGCAGTTTATGGGGTGGACTCGGGACTGAAGCTTTCTTT. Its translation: CASSLWGGLGTEAFF.

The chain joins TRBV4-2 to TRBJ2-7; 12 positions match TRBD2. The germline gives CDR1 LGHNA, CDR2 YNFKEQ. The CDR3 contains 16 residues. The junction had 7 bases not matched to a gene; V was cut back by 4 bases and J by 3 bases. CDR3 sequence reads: CASSPTTSGGHYEQYF. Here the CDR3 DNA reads TGTGCCAGCAGCCCAACGACTAGCGGGGGCCACTACGAGCAGTACTTC.

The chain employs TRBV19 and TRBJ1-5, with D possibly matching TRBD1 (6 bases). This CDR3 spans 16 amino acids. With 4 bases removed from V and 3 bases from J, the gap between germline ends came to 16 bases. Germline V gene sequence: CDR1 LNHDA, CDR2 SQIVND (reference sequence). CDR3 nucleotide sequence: TGTGCCAGTAGTAACCGTCAGGACAGCCACAATCAGCCCCAGCATTTT. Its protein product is CASSNRQDSHNQPQHF.

The CDR3 is CSVMRNTEAFF. DNA of the CDR3: TGCAGCGTTATGAGAAACACTGAAGCTTTCTTT. The chain employs TRBV29-1 and TRBJ1-1, with D hard to call. This CDR3 is 11 amino acids long. Germline CDR1 reads SQVTM; CDR2 reads ANQGSEA. The ends were cut back, 5 bases at V and 2 bases at J, with 6 bases in the middle.

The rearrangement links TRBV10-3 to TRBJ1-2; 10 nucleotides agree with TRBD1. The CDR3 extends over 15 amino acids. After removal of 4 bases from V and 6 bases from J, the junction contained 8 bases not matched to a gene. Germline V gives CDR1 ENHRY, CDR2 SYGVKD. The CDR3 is CAISGTDRGEDGYTF. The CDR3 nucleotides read TGTGCCATCAGTGGAACGGACAGGGGGGAGGATGGCTACACCTTC.

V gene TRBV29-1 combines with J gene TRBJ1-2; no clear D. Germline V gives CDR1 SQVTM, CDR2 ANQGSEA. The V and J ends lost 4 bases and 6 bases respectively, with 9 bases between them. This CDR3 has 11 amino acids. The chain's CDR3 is CSVGSGDGYTF. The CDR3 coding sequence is TGCAGCGTTGGGTCCGGGGATGGCTACACCTTC.

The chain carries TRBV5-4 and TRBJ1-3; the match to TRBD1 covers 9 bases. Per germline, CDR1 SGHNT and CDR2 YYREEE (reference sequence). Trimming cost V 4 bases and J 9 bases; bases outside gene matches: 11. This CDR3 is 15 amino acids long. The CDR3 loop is CASSKGTGPGGTIYF. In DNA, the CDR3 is TGTGCCAGCAGCAAGGGGACAGGGCCCGGGGGCACCATATATTTT.